The 26 T cell receptor beta chains given below trace back to one sample, sequenced in a study (dated by TCRdb to 2015 to 2017). The library was made by 5' RACE. The run used an Illumina MiSeq. The raw public data were reprocessed by TCRdb itself: fastp quality trimming at Q25, MiXCR clonotype calling, in-frame beta chains only. Records with the same CDR3 protein are collapsed into one entry carrying the most frequent genes and DNA. A total of over 50,000 distinct CDR3 sequences appear in this sample, approximately 25% of them only once. About 3% of the sample is held by the ten biggest clonotypes. Specimen: tumor-infiltrating naive CD4+ T cells sorted from the breast tumor. The cell subset or site label of this sample denotes: naive CD4+ T cells, CD4+CD45RA+CD25-. The receptors shown here come from a female donor with breast cancer.

In this sample, this clonotype turned up a few times. The chain recombines TRBV9 with TRBJ1-3; D not resolved. Germline values: CDR1 SGDLS, CDR2 YYNGEE. Trimming removed 3 bases at V and 2 bases at J, with 15 bases between. The CDR3 is 16 residues long. CDR3 sequence reads: CASSGFGGPAGNTIYF. The CDR3 nucleotides are TGTGCCAGCAGCGGGTTCGGCGGGCCAGCTGGAAACACCATATATTTT.

This clonotype was observed a handful of times. V is TRBV20-1 and J is TRBJ1-5; no clear D gene. The V end lost 5 bases, the J end lost 0 bases, and 11 bases lay between the germline ends. This CDR3 region has 14 residues. Germline CDR1 DFQATT, CDR2 SNEGSKA (reference sequence). CDR3 sequence reads: CSASAGISNQPQHF. CDR3 DNA sequence: TGCAGTGCTTCGGCCGGGATTAGCAATCAGCCCCAGCATTTT.

The CDR3, as DNA: TGCAGCGTTGAGGCGGGAGGGGGCGATACGCAGTATTTT. Its translation is CSVEAGGGDTQYF. This chain links TRBV29-1 with TRBJ2-3; 9 bases agree with TRBD2. Trimming removed 3 bases from V and 6 bases from J; junction bases left unmatched: 4. The V gene's germline CDR1 is SQVTM and CDR2 ANQGSEA. This CDR3 is 13 amino acids long.

The rearrangement uses TRBV29-1 and TRBJ2-1; 7 bases align to TRBD1. The CDR3 extends over 12 amino acids. CDR1 is SQVTM and CDR2 is ANQGSEA in the germline V gene. The J segment lost 4 bases and the V segment lost 6 bases, leaving 3 bases of the junction unmatched. CDR3 sequence: CSVEQGYNEQFF. The DNA of the CDR3 is TGCAGCGTGGAACAGGGGTACAATGAGCAGTTCTTC.

The gene calls are TRBV5-1 and TRBJ1-1; the D is unclear. CDR3 length: 13 amino acids. The ends were cut back, 8 bases at V and 1 base at J, with 12 bases in the middle. Germline-derived CDR1 and CDR2 are SGHRS and YFSETQ. The CDR3: CASGWEGNTEAFF. CDR3 sequence (DNA): TGCGCCAGTGGGTGGGAAGGGAACACTGAAGCTTTCTTT.

This clonotype was detected a few times. CDR3 DNA: TGTGCCATCAGTGAATGGGGGCAGAAGCAGTACTTC. This gives the protein CAISEWGQKQYF. The chain employs TRBV10-3 and TRBJ2-7, with D maybe TRBD1 (6 bases). This CDR3 spans 12 amino acids. From germline, CDR1 is ENHRY and CDR2 SYGVKD. Trimming removed 3 bases from V and 8 bases from J, with 11 bases in between.

This clonotype was seen many times. This chain links TRBV5-1 with TRBJ2-5, with no clear D. Germline V gene lookup returns CDR1 SGHRS and CDR2 YFSETQ. This CDR3 region has 14 residues. V was trimmed by 5 bases and J by 2 bases, leaving 13 bases between them. The CDR3 nucleotides read TGCGCCAGCAGAGGAGAATTGGGACAAGAGACCCAGTACTTC. Translating it yields CASRGELGQETQYF.

By sample share, this clonotype is medium-sized. The chain recombines TRBV6-6 with TRBJ1-3, with a tentative D call TRBD1 (5 bases). The germline gives CDR1 MNHNY, CDR2 SVGAGI (reference sequence). V was shortened by 7 bases and J by 0 bases, with 10 bases between the two germline ends. The CDR3 has 14 amino acids. The CDR3 DNA follows: TGTGCCAGCACCCCCAGGGACTCTGGAAACACCATATATTTT. Translated, it gives CASTPRDSGNTIYF.

This clonotype was recorded a few times. The chain carries TRBV4-3 and TRBJ2-3; the D is unclear. V dropped 0 bases and J dropped 3 bases, with 16 bases sitting between them. CDR3 length: 17 residues. Germline CDR1 is LGHNA and CDR2 is YSLEER. The CDR3 sequence: CASSQDVGRRRTDTQYF. The CDR3 DNA sequence: TGCGCCAGCAGCCAAGATGTAGGCAGGCGGCGGACAGATACGCAGTATTTT.

The table lists this clonotype with a few counts. V usage is TRBV7-2 and J usage is TRBJ2-5; tentative D call: TRBD1 (7 bases). Germline V CDR1 and CDR2: SGHTA, FQGNSA. The CDR3 sequence is 13 residues long. V was shortened by 3 bases and J by 4 bases, with 9 bases between the two germline ends. The CDR3 sequence: CASSFQGGETQYF. CDR3 DNA: TGTGCCAGCAGCTTTCAGGGGGGAGAGACCCAGTACTTC.

This clonotype showed up just a few times. The rearrangement links TRBV14 to TRBJ1-6; TRBD1 matches at 7 bases. Germline V CDR1 and CDR2: SGHDN, FVKESK. The CDR3 runs 14 residues. The V segment lost 4 bases and the J segment 10 bases; nucleotides outside the gene matches: 7. CDR3: CASSRGQEVSPLHF. The DNA for the CDR3 is TGTGCCAGCAGCCGTGGACAGGAAGTATCACCCCTCCACTTT.

The chain links TRBV5-4 to TRBJ2-1; TRBD2 might be the D (7 bases). CDR1 and CDR2 (germline): SGHNT, YYREEE (reference sequence). V was cut by 0 bases and J by 9 bases, with 19 bases left in between. The CDR3 totals 16 residues. The DNA for the CDR3 is TGTGCCAGCAGCTTGGGGTCTAGAGGGCGGGGGCCTGAGCAGTTCTTC. Residues: CASSLGSRGRGPEQFF.

This chain connects TRBV12-3 or TRBV12-4 to TRBJ2-1, with D possibly being TRBD1 (5 bases). The length of the CDR3 is 15 residues. Trimming took 3 bases from V and 8 from J, leaving 17 bases between them. The CDR3 sequence is CASSFTWGKGYEQFF. The CDR3 bases are TGTGCCAGCAGTTTCACCTGGGGCAAGGGTTATGAGCAGTTCTTC.

In its sample, this clonotype was seen a few times. The chain links TRBV7-9 to TRBJ1-1; D might be TRBD1 (5 bases). V lost 8 bases, J lost 4 bases, and 5 bases lay in between. CDR1 is SEHNR and CDR2 is FQNEAQ in the germline V gene (reference sequence). The CDR3 totals 10 residues. This CDR3 reads CASGTTEAFF. Here the CDR3 DNA reads TGTGCCAGCGGGACCACTGAAGCTTTCTTT.

V and J are TRBV7-8 and TRBJ1-2, with D possibly TRBD1 on 5 matching bases. Trimming took off 2 bases at V and 4 bases at J, with 14 bases between the two ends. The CDR3 extends over 15 amino acids. Germline V CDR1 and CDR2: SGHVS, FQNEAQ. The CDR3, as DNA: TGTGCCAGCAGCTTATTAAACGGGGGATTCTATGGCTACACCTTC. As protein: CASSLLNGGFYGYTF.

The gene calls are TRBV20-1 and TRBJ1-1; D gene unclear. This CDR3 has 15 residues. Germline V gives CDR1 DFQATT, CDR2 SNEGSKA (reference sequence). V was clipped by 0 bases and J by 1 base, with 12 bases between them. The CDR3 sequence is CSARDSGSTNTEAFF. The CDR3 DNA sequence: TGCAGTGCTAGAGACTCGGGCAGCACGAACACTGAAGCTTTCTTT.

This rearrangement joins TRBV5-1 to TRBJ2-1, with D tentatively TRBD1 (6 bases). The CDR3 runs 15 residues. Trimming left V 0 bases short and J 7 bases short, with 14 bases between. Per germline, CDR1 SGHRS and CDR2 YFSETQ. DNA of the CDR3: TGCGCCAGCAGCTTGGACAGGCTGGGGGCTAATGAGCAGTTCTTC. This translates into CASSLDRLGANEQFF.

A single count supports this clonotype. One end of the junction is discordant with germline, which a read error may explain. V gene TRBV6-1 combines with J gene TRBJ1-1, with 7 nucleotides matching TRBD1. CDR1 and CDR2 from the germline V gene are MNHNS and SASEGT. This CDR3 region has 14 residues. This CDR3 reads CASSGGQVNTEACF. The CDR3 DNA sequence: TGTGCCAGCAGTGGTGGACAGGTGAACACTGAAGCTTGCTTT.

The chain employs TRBV20-1 and TRBJ2-5; D remains unclear. Germline CDR1 reads DFQATT; CDR2 reads SNEGSKA (reference sequence). Trimming pared 1 base from V and 7 bases from J, leaving 10 bases between. The CDR3 contains 12 residues. CDR3 loop: CSARALPGTQYF. In DNA form, the CDR3 reads TGCAGTGCTAGAGCACTCCCAGGGACCCAGTACTTC.

This clonotype showed up just a few times. This chain uses TRBV10-3 with TRBJ2-7, with TRBD2 matching 7 bases. With 5 bases clipped from V and 0 bases from J, the junction kept 7 bases outside the gene matches. Germline V gene lookup returns CDR1 ENHRY and CDR2 SYGVKD. The CDR3 has 15 amino acids. The CDR3 DNA sequence: TGTGCCATCAGTAAGGGACTACCGAGCTCCTACGAGCAGTACTTC. This sequence encodes CAISKGLPSSYEQYF.

This clonotype showed up just a few times. V gene TRBV4-3 combines with J gene TRBJ1-2; D unresolved. The V end was cut by 0 bases, the J end by 7 bases, with 18 bases between. The CDR3 is made up of 16 amino acids. Per the germline V gene, CDR1 is LGHNA and CDR2 is YSLEER. CDR3 sequence reads: CASSQDYIPGAGGYTF. The DNA for the CDR3 is TGCGCCAGCAGCCAAGATTACATTCCGGGTGCGGGTGGCTACACCTTC.

This clonotype was found a few times. The gene calls are TRBV6-1 and TRBJ1-1; a possible D gene is TRBD1 (5 bases). CDR3 size: 13 residues. Trimming left V 0 bases short and J 11 bases short, with 13 bases between. CDR1 is MNHNS, CDR2 SASEGT, per germline. The CDR3 region has the DNA TGTGCCAGCAGTGAAGCGCGGGGGTTGGGGGCTTTCTTT. Residues: CASSEARGLGAFF.

This clonotype came up a few times. J is TRBJ2-7 and V is TRBV20-1; D may be TRBD2 (7 bases). This CDR3 is built from 14 residues. V dropped 6 bases and J dropped 6 bases, with 21 bases sitting between them. Germline V gives CDR1 DFQATT, CDR2 SNEGSKA (reference sequence). The CDR3 loop reads CSASGGAAKVEQYF. The DNA of the CDR3 is TGCAGTGCAAGTGGGGGGGCTGCTAAAGTCGAGCAGTACTTC.

This clonotype was counted at least ten times. V usage is TRBV5-1 and J usage is TRBJ2-2; TRBD1 or TRBD2 may be the D gene (6 bases each). The CDR3 sequence is 14 residues long. Germline loops: CDR1 SGHRS, CDR2 YFSETQ. Trimming cost V 1 base and J 7 bases, with 11 bases left between them. The CDR3 nucleotides are TGCGCCAGCAGCTTGAGGGGGGCCGTCGGGGAGCTGTTTTTT. Amino acids: CASSLRGAVGELFF.

The chain has TRBV4-1 and TRBJ1-5; a weak D match, TRBD1 (6 bases). The CDR3 is 16 amino acids. Deletions cut 4 bases from V and 6 bases from J, with 19 bases between. The V gene's germline CDR1 is MGHRA and CDR2 YSYEKL. This CDR3 is CASSPADHGQLQPQHF. Here the CDR3 DNA reads TGCGCCAGCAGCCCTGCCGACCACGGACAGCTTCAGCCCCAGCATTTT.

This clonotype occurred a few times. This chain links TRBV7-7 with TRBJ2-3; 12 bases are shared with TRBD2. With 5 bases clipped from V and 5 bases from J, the junction kept 2 bases outside the gene matches. The CDR3 spans 14 residues. Germline assignment: CDR1 SSHAT and CDR2 FNYEAQ (reference sequence). CDR3 sequence: CASSPTSGRDTQYF. The CDR3 bases are TGTGCCAGCAGCCCGACTAGCGGGAGAGATACGCAGTATTTT.